This TCR beta chain was sequenced during a study of shared clonotypes between healthy human individuals. Study results and caveats: In contrast to clonotypes shared by all four donors, non-shared clonotypes had lower generation probabilities.

The CDR3 runs to 14 residues. V lost 6 bases and J lost 6, with 15 bases in between. Germline-derived CDR1 and CDR2 are MGHDK and SYGVNS. About this clone: Antigen: not known.

TCRdb keeps only in-frame clones here, not all; method: immunoSEQ multiplex PCR. The sample yields approximately 2.3 million clones, approximately 95% seen once. The sequencing input was naive CD4+ T cells from PBMCs. Subset specified: CD45RA+ positively selected. The chain has TRBV25-1 and TRBJ2-1; D may match TRBD1 or TRBD2 (5 bases each). The TCR comes from a man younger than 35 in good health. Some clones in this sample may be carry-over from other donors' samples. CDR3 protein: CASSRDQGVNEQFF. CDR3 in DNA: TGTGCCAGCAGCCGGGACCAAGGAGTCAATGAGCAGTTCTTC.